These 18 T cell receptor beta chains came from one sample sequenced in a study of blood T cell repertoires in COVID-19. TCRdb keeps only in-frame clones here, not all; method: immunoSEQ multiplex PCR. This table has more than 350,000 clones, around 87% appearing once. Sequencing was performed on peripheral blood. Receptors originate from a woman in her twenties or thirties with COVID-19, enrolled during active disease.

This clone was counted between two and nine times. CDR3 nucleotide sequence: TGTGCCAGCAGCCCCTGGGTAGCCGATGAGCAGTTCTTC. Translated: CASSPWVADEQFF. V is TRBV3-1 (or the pseudogene TRBV3-2) and J is TRBJ2-1, with D hard to call. CDR3 length: 13 amino acids. The germline V gene encodes CDR1 LGHDT and CDR2 YNNKEL (reference sequence). V lost 4 bases to trimming and J lost 8 bases, with 12 bases between them.

The V call is TRBV9, the J call TRBJ1-5; D remains ambiguous. CDR3 length: 15 residues. Germline-derived CDR1 and CDR2 are SGDLS and YYNGEE. V lost 4 bases and J 2 bases, leaving 13 bases between the germline ends. This CDR3 is CASSRDISGNQPQHF. The CDR3 DNA sequence: TGTGCCAGCAGCCGTGACATATCGGGCAATCAGCCCCAGCATTTT.

The chain is built from TRBV6-4 and TRBJ2-1; 9 bases map to TRBD1. CDR1 is MRHNA and CDR2 is SNTAGT in the germline V gene. The J segment lost 9 bases and the V segment lost 7 bases, leaving 10 bases of the junction unmatched. The CDR3 is 14 residues long. The CDR3 is CASKGDRAGSEQFF. The DNA of the CDR3 is TGTGCCAGCAAAGGGGACAGGGCTGGTTCTGAGCAGTTCTTC.

The V gene is TRBV9, the J gene TRBJ1-2; maybe TRBD1 (5 bases). V was trimmed by 0 bases and J by 3 bases, leaving 15 bases between them. Germline CDR1 SGDLS, CDR2 YYNGEE. CDR3 length: 16 amino acids. Written as DNA, the CDR3 is TGTGCCAGCAGCGTAGGCGGCGGGGGGGAGGACTATGGCTACACCTTC. It translates to CASSVGGGGEDYGYTF. The complete variable domain, with remaining parts taken from reference TRBV9 and TRBJ1-2, reads DSGVTQTPKHLITATGQRVTLRCSPRSGDLSVYWYQQSLDQGLQFLIQYYNGEERAKGNILERFSAQQFPDLHSELNLSSLELGDSALYFCASSVGGGGEDYGYTFGSGTRLTVV.

The chain links TRBV4-1 to TRBJ1-4, with 9 bases fitting TRBD1. Trimming removed 4 bases from V and 7 bases from J; junction bases left unmatched: 7. The CDR3 covers 15 residues. Germline values: CDR1 MGHRA, CDR2 YSYEKL. The chain's CDR3 is CASSRGTGLGEKLFF. In DNA form, the CDR3 reads TGCGCCAGCAGCCGAGGGACAGGGCTGGGTGAAAAACTGTTTTTT.

The chain employs TRBV20-1 and TRBJ1-1; no reliable D call. Germline lookup yields CDR1 DFQATT and CDR2 SNEGSKA (reference sequence). CDR3 size: 11 residues. V was cut by 3 bases and J by 9 bases, with 11 bases left in between. The CDR3 sequence is CSASVWQQAFF. The CDR3 coding sequence is TGCAGTGCTAGCGTCTGGCAACAAGCTTTCTTT.

The chain combines TRBV27 with TRBJ2-1, with 7 bases lining up with TRBD2. Unmatched junction bases numbered 13, after V lost 5 bases and J lost 3 bases. The CDR3 sequence is 17 residues long. Germline CDR1 reads MNHEY; CDR2 reads SMNVEV (reference sequence). The CDR3 DNA reads TGTGCCAGCAGTCCCACTCCGGCGGGAGCTTTCTACAATGAGCAGTTCTTC. It encodes CASSPTPAGAFYNEQFF.

This chain uses TRBV19 with TRBJ1-5; D may be TRBD1 (6 bases). Germline assignment: CDR1 LNHDA and CDR2 SQIVND (reference sequence). This CDR3 is 16 amino acids long. Trimming removed 1 base at V and 6 bases at J, with 16 bases between. The CDR3 DNA reads as TGTGCCAGTAGTATAGTGGGGGCCCAGGGCTCTCAGCCCCAGCATTTT. Protein product: CASSIVGAQGSQPQHF. Drawing the rest from reference TRBV19 and TRBJ1-5, the complete variable domain is DGGITQSPKYLFRKEGQNVTLSCEQNLNHDAMYWYRQDPGQGLRLIYYSQIVNDFQKGDIAEGYSVSREKKESFPLTVTSAQKNPTAFYLCASSIVGAQGSQPQHFGDGTRLSIL.

The chain joins TRBV9 to TRBJ2-7; 10 nucleotides align to TRBD1. This CDR3 spans 16 amino acids. The germline V gene encodes CDR1 SGDLS and CDR2 YYNGEE. After removal of 4 bases from V and 2 bases from J, the junction contained 9 bases not matched to a gene. CDR3 region: CASSPGGGTGAYEQYF. CDR3 coding DNA: TGTGCCAGCAGCCCGGGAGGGGGGACAGGGGCCTACGAGCAGTACTTC.

This sequence joins TRBV5-1 and TRBJ1-4, with D uncertain. V was trimmed by 4 bases and J by 6 bases, leaving 16 bases between them. There are 15 residues in the CDR3. Germline V lookup: CDR1 SGHRS, CDR2 YFSETQ. CDR3 residues: CASSHREAEDEKLFF. The CDR3 nucleotides are TGCGCCAGCAGCCACCGGGAAGCAGAGGATGAAAAACTGTTTTTT.

Comment on this clone: Other DNA sequences from this sample encode an identical CDR3 as well. The chain combines TRBV19 with TRBJ2-5, with 7 bases fitting TRBD2. CDR3 length: 15 residues. The ends lost 9 bases at V and 5 bases at J; junction bases unmatched: 15. Germline CDR1 LNHDA, CDR2 SQIVND (reference sequence). The CDR3 DNA sequence: TGTGCCAGGGGGTGGGGTGGGGAGGGTCAGGAGACCCAGTACTTC. Its translation: CARGWGGEGQETQYF.

V usage is TRBV30 and J usage is TRBJ1-3; a possible D gene is TRBD1 (6 bases). The germline CDR1 and CDR2 sequences are GTSNPN and SVGIG (reference sequence). V lost 4 bases and J 0 bases, leaving 19 bases between the germline ends. The CDR3 is made up of 17 amino acids. Here the CDR3 reads CAWTPLDSLFSGNTIYF. DNA of the CDR3: TGTGCCTGGACCCCACTGGACAGCCTATTCTCTGGAAACACCATATATTTT.

This chain uses TRBV9 with TRBJ2-5, with D possibly matching TRBD1 (6 bases). CDR1 and CDR2 (germline): SGDLS, YYNGEE. The CDR3 covers 14 residues. The V end lost 4 bases, the J end lost 5 bases, and 15 bases lay between the germline ends. This CDR3 reads CASSIGGGRETQYF. CDR3 coding DNA: TGTGCCAGCAGCATTGGGGGCGGTCGGGAGACCCAGTACTTC.

This sequence joins TRBV7-3 and TRBJ1-1, with D tentatively TRBD1 (5 bases). There are 13 residues in the CDR3. Deletions cut 6 bases from V and 1 base from J, with 9 bases between. CDR1 is SGHTA, CDR2 FQGTGA, per germline. The CDR3 DNA reads TGTGCCAGCAGAAGCCAGGGGAACACTGAAGCTTTCTTT. Encoded protein: CASRSQGNTEAFF. The full variable domain, with the rest looked up from reference TRBV7-3 and TRBJ1-1, is GAGVSQTPSNKVTEKGKYVELRCDPISGHTALYWYRQSLGQGPEFLIYFQGTGAADDSGLPNDRFFAVRPEGSVSTLKIQRTERGDSAVYLCASRSQGNTEAFFGQGTRLTVV.

V usage is TRBV12-3 or TRBV12-4 and J usage is TRBJ2-7, with D maybe TRBD1 (5 bases). Trimming removed 0 bases at V and 3 bases at J, with 6 bases between. The CDR3 spans 13 residues. CDR3 region: CASSLADSYEQYF. CDR3 DNA: TGTGCCAGCAGTTTAGCAGACAGCTACGAGCAGTACTTC.

The J gene is TRBJ1-5, the V gene TRBV28, with D tentatively TRBD1 (5 bases). Germline lookup yields CDR1 MDHEN and CDR2 SYDVKM. V was shortened by 6 bases and J by 6 bases, with 15 bases between the two germline ends. CDR3 size: 14 residues. The CDR3 DNA is TGTGCCAGCAGCCGGGCGGGGGGAGGTCAGCCCCAGCATTTT. Protein product: CASSRAGGGQPQHF.

The chain couples TRBV5-4 to TRBJ1-4; 9 bases match TRBD1. The CDR3 length is 18 residues. V shed 0 bases and J 7 bases; nucleotides not matched to a gene: 13. Per the germline V gene, CDR1 is SGHNT and CDR2 is YYREEE (reference sequence). The CDR3 DNA sequence: TGTGCCAGCAGCTTGGCGGGGACAGGGAGTGGTTTTGGTGAAAAACTGTTTTTT. Amino acids: CASSLAGTGSGFGEKLFF.

This clone has only one observation. The J gene is TRBJ1-4, the V gene TRBV4-1; 7 bases match TRBD1. The germline V gene has CDR1 MGHRA and CDR2 YSYEKL. The V segment lost 2 bases and the J segment 2 bases; nucleotides outside the gene matches: 5. The CDR3 length is 16 residues. The CDR3: CASSQSGTVTNEKLFF. Written as DNA, the CDR3 is TGCGCCAGCAGCCAATCCGGGACAGTGACTAATGAAAAACTGTTTTTT.